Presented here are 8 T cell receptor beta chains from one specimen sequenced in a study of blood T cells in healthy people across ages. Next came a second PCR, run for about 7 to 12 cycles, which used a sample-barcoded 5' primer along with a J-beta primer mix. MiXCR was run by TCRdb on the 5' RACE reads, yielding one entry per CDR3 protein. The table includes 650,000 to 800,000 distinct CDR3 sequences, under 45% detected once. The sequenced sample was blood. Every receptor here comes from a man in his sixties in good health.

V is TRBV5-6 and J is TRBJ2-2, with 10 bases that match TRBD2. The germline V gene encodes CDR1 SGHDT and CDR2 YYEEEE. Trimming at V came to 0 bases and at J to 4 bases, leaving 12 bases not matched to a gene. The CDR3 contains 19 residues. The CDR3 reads CASSLATSGPSRGTGELFF. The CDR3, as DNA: TGTGCCAGCAGCTTGGCGACTAGCGGGCCATCCCGCGGCACCGGGGAGCTGTTTTTT.

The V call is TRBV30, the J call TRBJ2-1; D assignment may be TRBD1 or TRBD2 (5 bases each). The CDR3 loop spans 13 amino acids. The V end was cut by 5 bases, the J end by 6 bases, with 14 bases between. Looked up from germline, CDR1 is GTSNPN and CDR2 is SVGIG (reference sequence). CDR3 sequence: CAWAPGPGNEQFF. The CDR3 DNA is TGTGCCTGGGCCCCGGGGCCTGGCAATGAGCAGTTCTTC.

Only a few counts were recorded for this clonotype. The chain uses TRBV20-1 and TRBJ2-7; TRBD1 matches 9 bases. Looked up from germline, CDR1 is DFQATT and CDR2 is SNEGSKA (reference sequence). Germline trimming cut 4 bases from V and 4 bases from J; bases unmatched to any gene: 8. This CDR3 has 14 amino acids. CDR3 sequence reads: CSATLRDRAYEQYF. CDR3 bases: TGCAGTGCTACACTCCGGGACAGGGCGTACGAGCAGTACTTC.

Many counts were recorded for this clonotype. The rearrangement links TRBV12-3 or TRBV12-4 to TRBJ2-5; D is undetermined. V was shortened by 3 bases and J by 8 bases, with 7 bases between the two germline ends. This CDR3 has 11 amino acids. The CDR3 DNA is TGTGCCAGCAGTTTCCTAGAAACCCAGTACTTC. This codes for CASSFLETQYF.

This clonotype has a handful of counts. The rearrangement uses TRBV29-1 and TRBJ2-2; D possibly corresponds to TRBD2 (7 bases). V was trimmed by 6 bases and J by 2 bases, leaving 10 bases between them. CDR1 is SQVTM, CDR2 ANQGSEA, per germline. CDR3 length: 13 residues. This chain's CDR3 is CSVGGTNTGELFF. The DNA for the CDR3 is TGCAGCGTCGGGGGGACAAACACCGGGGAGCTGTTTTTT.

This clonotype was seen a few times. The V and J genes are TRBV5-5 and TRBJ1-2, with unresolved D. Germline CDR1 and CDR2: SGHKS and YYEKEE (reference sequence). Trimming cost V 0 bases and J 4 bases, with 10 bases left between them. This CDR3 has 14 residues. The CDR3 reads CASSLAQSSYGYTF. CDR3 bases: TGTGCCAGCAGCTTGGCCCAGTCATCCTATGGCTACACCTTC.

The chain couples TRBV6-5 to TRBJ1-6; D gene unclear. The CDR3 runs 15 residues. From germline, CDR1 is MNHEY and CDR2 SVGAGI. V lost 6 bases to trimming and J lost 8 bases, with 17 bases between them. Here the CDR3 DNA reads TGTGCCAGCAGCCCGATGGGGTATGGGGATTCACCCCTCCACTTT. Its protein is CASSPMGYGDSPLHF.

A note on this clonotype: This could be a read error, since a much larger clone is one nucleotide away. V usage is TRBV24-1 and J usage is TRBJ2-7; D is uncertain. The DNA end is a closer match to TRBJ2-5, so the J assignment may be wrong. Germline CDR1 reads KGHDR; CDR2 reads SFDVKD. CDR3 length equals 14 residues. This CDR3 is CATSDSTPPGTQYF. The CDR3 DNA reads TGTGCCACCAGTGACAGTACCCCGCCAGGGACCCAGTACTTC.